The 30 T cell receptor beta chains listed next were all sequenced from one sample in a study of shared T cell receptors in the human thymus (dated by TCRdb to about 2021). The receptor library was made with the immunoSEQ multiplex PCR assay. Entries here come from immuneACCESS through TCRdb and include only in-frame sequences with V and J called. Some clones fail to appear in such tables; in the studies checked, an unresolved V gene covers under half of the shortfall, and the cause of the remainder is unknown. The sample records about 660,000 clones, around 87% of which are singletons. Together, the top ten hold about 0.01% of the sample. This sample was shared with a second study, whose subject was human thymus T cells.

The material sequenced was thymocytes. The receptors were gathered from a boy less than two years old with a congenital heart defect. Donor details come from another sample of the same person, matched by shared clones.

The chain employs TRBV27 and TRBJ2-7; D might be TRBD1 (5 bases). There are 13 residues in the CDR3. V was shortened by 0 bases and J by 5 bases, with 8 bases between the two germline ends. CDR1 is MNHEY, CDR2 SMNVEV, per germline (reference sequence). The CDR3 sequence: CASSLSGHDEQYF. CDR3 sequence (DNA): TGTGCCAGCAGTTTATCGGGGCATGACGAGCAGTACTTC.

J is TRBJ2-7 and V is TRBV7-2, with a weak D call TRBD2 (6 bases). Per the germline V gene, CDR1 is SGHTA and CDR2 is FQGNSA. The CDR3 extends over 16 amino acids. Trimming removed 0 bases from V and 4 bases from J, with 16 bases in between. The DNA of the CDR3 is TGTGCCAGCAGCTTAGCGGGGCGGGAACGCCCTTACGAGCAGTACTTC. Translated: CASSLAGRERPYEQYF.

The chain links TRBV7-9 to TRBJ2-5, with D possibly being TRBD2 (6 bases). V was cut by 3 bases and J by 7 bases, with 9 bases left in between. Germline-derived CDR1 and CDR2 are SEHNR and FQNEAQ (reference sequence). CDR3 length: 12 residues. CDR3 sequence: CASSLTSGTQYF. In nucleotides, the CDR3 is TGTGCCAGCAGCTTGACTAGTGGGACCCAGTACTTC.

The chain recombines TRBV19 with TRBJ2-7; TRBD1 matches 8 bases. Trimming at V came to 6 bases and at J to 6 bases, leaving 16 bases not matched to a gene. The CDR3 is 16 residues long. Germline V gene lookup returns CDR1 LNHDA and CDR2 SQIVND (reference sequence). The DNA of the CDR3 is TGTGCCAGTAGCAGACACAGACAGGGGAGACCGAGCGAGCAGTACTTC. The encoded protein is CASSRHRQGRPSEQYF.

The CDR3 sequence: CASTPGVNQPQHF. Written as DNA, the CDR3 is TGTGCCAGTACCCCGGGGGTTAATCAGCCCCAGCATTTT. The chain carries TRBV19 and TRBJ1-5, with D maybe TRBD1 (5 bases). Deletions cut 7 bases from V and 4 bases from J, with 11 bases between. The germline V gene encodes CDR1 LNHDA and CDR2 SQIVND (reference sequence). The CDR3 has 13 residues.

The CDR3 sequence: CATSRDPAGGNQPQHF. Written as DNA, the CDR3 is TGTGCCACCAGCAGAGATCCGGCGGGGGGCAATCAGCCCCAGCATTTT. The chain employs TRBV15 and TRBJ1-5; D may be TRBD1 (5 bases). The CDR3 runs 16 residues. Germline lookup yields CDR1 LNHNV and CDR2 YYDKDF (reference sequence). V gave up 0 bases and J gave up 2 bases, with 11 bases separating them.

This clone was counted once. The V gene is TRBV5-5, the J gene TRBJ2-7, with a possible D match to TRBD2 (6 bases). Per germline, CDR1 SGHKS and CDR2 YYEKEE (reference sequence). Trimming removed 0 bases from V and 2 bases from J, with 15 bases in between. CDR3 length equals 16 residues. CDR3 DNA: TGTGCCAGCAGCTTGGAGGGAGGTAGGGGACCCTACGAGCAGTACTTC. Translating gives CASSLEGGRGPYEQYF.

This clone was counted between two and nine times. The chain is built from TRBV13 and TRBJ2-7, with 10 bases lining up with TRBD2. The CDR3 consists of 14 residues. Per the germline V gene, CDR1 is PRHDT and CDR2 is FYEKMQ (reference sequence). J was trimmed by 4 bases and V by 4 bases; bases with no gene match: 4. The CDR3 region is CASSSSGSTYEQYF. The CDR3 nucleotides are TGTGCCAGCAGCTCTAGCGGGAGTACGTACGAGCAGTACTTC.

The chain uses TRBV5-4 and TRBJ2-5; tentative D call: TRBD2 (6 bases). V shed 4 bases and J shed 0 bases, with 7 bases lying between them. There are 13 residues in the CDR3. From germline, CDR1 is SGHNT and CDR2 YYREEE (reference sequence). The CDR3 sequence: CASSRDYQETQYF. The CDR3, as DNA: TGTGCCAGCAGCCGGGACTACCAAGAGACCCAGTACTTC.

This clone appeared once. The chain is built from TRBV6-6 and TRBJ1-5; D is uncertain. The CDR3 covers 14 residues. Germline V gene lookup returns CDR1 MNHNY and CDR2 SVGAGI (reference sequence). V lost 0 bases and J lost 4, with 7 bases in between. The CDR3 reads CASSYSRGNQPQHF. The CDR3 DNA is TGTGCCAGCAGTTACTCCCGAGGGAATCAGCCCCAGCATTTT.

This chain links TRBV4-1 with TRBJ2-1, with 8 bases matching TRBD2. The CDR3 consists of 17 residues. Germline values: CDR1 MGHRA, CDR2 YSYEKL. The junction had 10 bases not matched to a gene; V was cut back by 0 bases and J by 6 bases. The CDR3 spells CASSQDPGGGRGNEQFF. In DNA, the CDR3 is TGCGCCAGCAGCCAAGATCCGGGAGGGGGAAGGGGCAATGAGCAGTTCTTC.

The chain recombines TRBV6-6 with TRBJ2-3; 11 positions agree with TRBD2. The length of the CDR3 is 16 residues. CDR1 is MNHNY and CDR2 is SVGAGI in the germline V gene (reference sequence). Trimming removed 4 bases from V and 6 bases from J; junction bases left unmatched: 9. CDR3 sequence reads: CASSSLGTSGSDTQYF. DNA of the CDR3: TGTGCCAGCAGTTCCCTCGGGACTAGCGGATCGGATACGCAGTATTTT.

This chain connects TRBV30 to TRBJ2-5; a possible D gene is TRBD2 (5 bases). CDR3 length equals 16 residues. Trimming pared 2 bases from V and 5 bases from J, leaving 21 bases between. Germline V gene lookup returns CDR1 GTSNPN and CDR2 SVGIG (reference sequence). The CDR3 region has the DNA TGTGCCTGGAGTTCAAACCGGGATGGCGGGTCTGAGACCCAGTACTTC. Residues: CAWSSNRDGGSETQYF. The entire variable domain, with the rest obtained from reference TRBV30 and TRBJ2-5, is as follows: SQTIHQWPATLVQPVGSPLSLECTVEGTSNPNLYWYRQAAGRGLQLLFYSVGIGQISSEVPQNLSASRPQDRQFILSSKKLLLSDSGFYLCAWSSNRDGGSETQYFGPGTRLLVL.

The V gene is TRBV19, the J gene TRBJ2-1; maybe TRBD2 (5 bases). Trimming left V 3 bases short and J 5 bases short, with 11 bases between. This CDR3 has 14 amino acids. The V gene's germline CDR1 is LNHDA and CDR2 SQIVND (reference sequence). Written as DNA, the CDR3 is TGTGCCAGTAGTATGAAAGACGGGGACAATGAGCAGTTCTTC. Translation: CASSMKDGDNEQFF.

DNA of the CDR3: TGTGCCAGCAGTAGACAGGGCGGGTCTGGCTACACCTTC. Residues: CASSRQGGSGYTF. The rearrangement links TRBV5-5 to TRBJ1-2, with 7 bases fitting TRBD1. The CDR3 totals 13 residues. The ends lost 5 bases at V and 7 bases at J; junction bases unmatched: 8. Germline CDR1 SGHKS, CDR2 YYEKEE (reference sequence).

The chain has TRBV12-5 and TRBJ1-5; TRBD1 might be the D (6 bases). Trimming pared 0 bases from V and 2 bases from J, leaving 14 bases between. This CDR3 comprises 17 residues. Germline loops: CDR1 LGHNT, CDR2 FRNRAP. The CDR3 protein is CASGLVRGNRGNQPQHF. CDR3 nucleotide sequence: TGTGCTAGTGGTTTGGTACGAGGGAACAGGGGCAATCAGCCCCAGCATTTT. The complete variable domain, with remaining parts taken from reference TRBV12-5 and TRBJ1-5, reads DARVTQTPRHKVTEMGQEVTMRCQPILGHNTVFWYRQTMMQGLELLAYFRNRAPLDDSGMPKDRFSAEMPDATLATLKIQPSEPRDSAVYFCASGLVRGNRGNQPQHFGDGTRLSIL.

The V and J genes are TRBV14 and TRBJ1-4, with 10 bases aligning to TRBD1. The V gene's germline CDR1 is SGHDN and CDR2 FVKESK. The CDR3 has 17 residues. V was pared by 0 bases and J by 6 bases, with 7 bases of the junction left unmatched. The CDR3 sequence is CASSQDFSGTGDEKLFF. The CDR3, as DNA: TGTGCCAGCAGCCAAGACTTCTCCGGGACAGGGGATGAAAAACTGTTTTTT.

This clone was recorded only once. DNA of the CDR3: TGCGCCAGCAGTCAATCGGACAGGGTTGGAAACACCATATATTTT. It encodes CASSQSDRVGNTIYF. The chain joins TRBV23-1 to TRBJ1-3, with 8 nucleotides matching TRBD1. TRBV23-1 is given ORF status, its function remaining uncertain. With 0 bases clipped from V and 3 bases from J, the junction kept 1 base outside the gene matches. CDR3 length: 15 amino acids.

The gene calls are TRBV27 and TRBJ2-7, with 8 positions matching TRBD1. The CDR3 totals 14 residues. With V trimmed by 6 bases and J by 3 bases, 7 bases remained unmatched. CDR1 and CDR2 (germline): MNHEY, SMNVEV (reference sequence). Here the CDR3 DNA reads TGTGCCAGCAGCTACAGGGGGGACCTCTACGAGCAGTACTTC. It is translated as CASSYRGDLYEQYF.

The gene calls are TRBV6-1 and TRBJ2-5; TRBD2 matches 7 bases. The CDR3 extends over 16 amino acids. The V segment lost 4 bases and the J segment 5 bases; nucleotides outside the gene matches: 13. Germline CDR1 and CDR2: MNHNS and SASEGT. In DNA form, the CDR3 reads TGTGCCAGCAGTGCCTATCTAGCGGAGGGACGGGAGACCCAGTACTTC. Its translation: CASSAYLAEGRETQYF.

The chain combines TRBV5-1 with TRBJ2-1, with 7 bases identical to TRBD2. V shed 1 base and J 9 bases; nucleotides not matched to a gene: 13. Per germline, CDR1 SGHRS and CDR2 YFSETQ. The CDR3 has 16 residues. This CDR3 reads CASSLRTSTGGGEQFF. Written as DNA, the CDR3 is TGCGCCAGCAGCTTGCGGACGTCAACGGGGGGAGGTGAGCAGTTCTTC.

The V and J genes are TRBV5-4 and TRBJ2-3, with TRBD1 matching over 7 bases. With 2 bases clipped from V and 6 bases from J, the junction kept 6 bases outside the gene matches. Germline V gene lookup returns CDR1 SGHNT and CDR2 YYREEE (reference sequence). There are 14 residues in the CDR3. The CDR3 protein is CASSFRTDRDTQYF. The CDR3 nucleotides read TGTGCCAGCAGCTTTAGGACGGACAGGGATACGCAGTATTTT.

This rearrangement joins TRBV7-8 to TRBJ2-7; TRBD1 might be the D (5 bases). This CDR3 has 17 residues. V dropped 0 bases and J dropped 2 bases, with 17 bases sitting between them. Per the germline V gene, CDR1 is SGHVS and CDR2 is FQNEAQ. CDR3 loop: CASSLALSGLIAYEQYF. Here the CDR3 DNA reads TGTGCCAGCAGCTTAGCCTTATCAGGGTTAATCGCCTACGAGCAGTACTTC.

The genes are TRBV18 and TRBJ2-1; D gene uncertain. V dropped 3 bases and J dropped 0 bases, with 12 bases sitting between them. This CDR3 comprises 16 residues. Germline values: CDR1 KGHSH, CDR2 LQKENI. The CDR3: CASSPNPGSSYNEQFF. The CDR3 coding sequence is TGTGCCAGCTCACCCAACCCAGGTAGCTCCTACAATGAGCAGTTCTTC.

This chain connects TRBV19 to TRBJ1-3; D might be TRBD1 (6 bases). Trimming shortened V by 6 bases and J by 1 base, and 16 bases separated the two germline ends. The CDR3 consists of 16 residues. Germline loops: CDR1 LNHDA, CDR2 SQIVND (reference sequence). The CDR3 protein is CASRPSDSVSGNTIYF. CDR3 DNA sequence: TGTGCCAGTAGACCCTCGGACAGCGTTTCTGGAAACACCATATATTTT.

The J gene is TRBJ1-2, the V gene TRBV7-2; D may be TRBD1 (5 bases). The CDR3 length is 15 residues. V was pared by 1 base and J by 4 bases, with 13 bases between. Germline assignment: CDR1 SGHTA and CDR2 FQGNSA. In DNA form, the CDR3 reads TGTGCCAGCAGCTTAGAGCAGGGATCCCTCTATGGCTACACCTTC. Translation gives CASSLEQGSLYGYTF.

The rearrangement links TRBV4-2 to TRBJ2-1; a possible D gene is TRBD2 (6 bases). The V gene's germline CDR1 is LGHNA and CDR2 YNFKEQ. The CDR3 contains 12 residues. V gave up 3 bases and J gave up 8 bases, with 8 bases separating them. This CDR3 is CASSQGLDEQFF. The CDR3 coding sequence is TGTGCCAGCAGCCAGGGACTGGATGAGCAGTTCTTC.

In this sample, this clone turned up a few times. The chain combines TRBV11-2 with TRBJ1-2; 10 bases agree with TRBD1. V gave up 0 bases and J gave up 0 bases; unmatched junction bases: 10. There are 19 residues in the CDR3. Germline-derived CDR1 and CDR2 are SGHAT and FQNNGV. DNA of the CDR3: TGTGCCAGCAGCTTAGAGAAGTCGGACAGGGGGGCTACTAACTATGGCTACACCTTC. Translation gives CASSLEKSDRGATNYGYTF. The full variable domain, rest sourced from reference TRBV11-2 and TRBJ1-2, is EAGVAQSPRYKIIEKRQSVAFWCNPISGHATLYWYQQILGQGPKLLIQFQNNGVVDDSQLPKDRFSAERLKGVDSTLKIQPAKLEDSAVYLCASSLEKSDRGATNYGYTFGSGTRLTVV.

J is TRBJ2-5 and V is TRBV18; perhaps TRBD2 as D (5 bases). The CDR3 spans 15 residues. Germline CDR1 reads KGHSH; CDR2 reads LQKENI. Trimming shortened V by 3 bases and J by 7 bases, and 18 bases separated the two germline ends. The CDR3, as DNA: TGTGCCAGCTCACCCTCTCCCAGAGTTCGGGGGACCCAGTACTTC. The encoded protein is CASSPSPRVRGTQYF. The variable domain in full, completed from reference TRBV18 and TRBJ2-5, reads NAGVMQNPRHLVRRRGQEARLRCSPMKGHSHVYWYRQLPEEGLKFMVYLQKENIIDESGMPKERFSAEFPKEGPSILRIQQVVRGDSAAYFCASSPSPRVRGTQYFGPGTRLLVL.

There are a few counts of this clone. The same CDR3 can be traced to other DNA sequences in this sample. The chain links TRBV4-2 to TRBJ2-7; a weak D match, TRBD2 (5 bases). The length of the CDR3 is 15 residues. Germline lookup yields CDR1 LGHNA and CDR2 YNFKEQ. V was shortened by 1 base and J by 3 bases, with 13 bases between the two germline ends. CDR3 bases: TGTGCCAGCAGCCAAGCCTCCAGCGGTCACTACGAGCAGTACTTC. Its protein product is CASSQASSGHYEQYF.